This is a list of T cell receptor beta chains from one sample in a study of CD8 T cells in Susac syndrome. TCRdb reprocessed the immunoSEQ multiplex PCR reads via MiXCR and lists one record per CDR3 protein. The data contain roughly 130,000 distinct CDR3 sequences, around 96% of them singletons. Input material: CD4+ T cells from PBMCs. The source is a human donor in good health. Each CDR3 is given with its conserved first and last residue. D genes are given only for firm matches. Clone size is given for some rows only: seen once, a few or many times, or a class if the clone is expanded.

D gene,V gene,J gene,clone size,CDR3 protein,CDR3 DNA
NA,TRBV29-1,TRBJ2-1,NA,CSVDSGLLNNEQFF,TGCAGCGTTGATTCGGGACTTTTAAACAATGAGCAGTTCTTC
NA,TRBV30,TRBJ2-2,NA,CAWRGRTGELFF,TGTGCCTGGAGGGGTAGGACCGGGGAGCTGTTTTTT
NA,TRBV29-1,TRBJ2-1,NA,CSVVGAPTYNEQFF,TGCAGCGTCGTGGGGGCCCCCACCTACAATGAGCAGTTCTTC
NA,TRBV5-1,TRBJ2-5,NA,CASSLEARGGETQYF,TGCGCCAGCAGCTTGGAAGCGAGAGGTGGAGAGACCCAGTACTTC
NA,TRBV28,TRBJ2-5,NA,CASSFPFGSGETQYF,TGTGCCAGCAGTTTTCCCTTCGGGAGCGGGGAGACCCAGTACTTC
TRBD1,TRBV28,TRBJ2-7,NA,CAIGGQGAHEQYF,TGTGCCATCGGGGGACAGGGGGCGCACGAGCAGTACTTC
NA,TRBV30,TRBJ2-7,once,CAWSVWGPRSYEQYF,TGTGCCTGGAGTGTTTGGGGGCCGCGCTCCTACGAGCAGTACTTC
NA,TRBV5-1,TRBJ2-5,NA,CASRGTVAFQETQYF,TGCGCCAGCAGAGGCACTGTGGCATTCCAAGAGACCCAGTACTTC
TRBD1,TRBV7-2,TRBJ1-3,NA,CASSSRITGEGNTIYF,TGTGCCAGCAGCTCACGTATCACAGGGGAGGGAAACACCATATATTTT
NA,TRBV25-1,TRBJ1-2,NA,CASSDSRSGYTF,TGTGCCAGCAGTGATAGTCGGAGCGGCTACACCTTC
NA,TRBV6-6,TRBJ2-1,NA,CASTQEPPNEQFF,TGTGCCAGCACCCAGGAGCCCCCCAATGAGCAGTTCTTC
NA,TRBV7-9,TRBJ2-7,NA,CASSSGSGTYEQYF,TGTGCCAGCAGCTCCGGGTCGGGGACCTACGAGCAGTACTTC
NA,TRBV6-1,TRBJ1-1,NA,CASSAQGNTEAFF,TGTGCCAGCAGTGCACAGGGGAACACTGAAGCTTTCTTT
NA,TRBV5-1,TRBJ2-1,NA,CASSLGGRYDEQFF,TGCGCCAGCAGCTTGGGGGGTCGTTACGATGAGCAGTTCTTC
NA,TRBV2,TRBJ1-1,NA,CASTGFEGTEAFF,TGTGCCAGTACAGGGTTTGAGGGCACTGAAGCTTTCTTT
NA,TRBV29-1,TRBJ2-7,NA,CSVEERGAVPYEQYF,TGCAGCGTTGAAGAGCGAGGGGCAGTTCCCTACGAGCAGTACTTC
NA,TRBV9,TRBJ1-2,once,CASSYHSGDGYTF,TGTGCCAGCAGCTACCATTCAGGGGATGGCTACACCTTC
NA,TRBV3-1,TRBJ2-7,NA,CASSHATYEQYF,TGTGCCAGCAGCCACGCGACCTACGAGCAGTACTTC
NA,TRBV15,TRBJ2-1,NA,CATSRDRGDNEQFF,TGTGCCACCAGCAGAGATCGTGGCGACAATGAGCAGTTCTTC
NA,TRBV20-1,TRBJ1-1,NA,CSARDQGRVGHTEAFF,TGCAGTGCTAGAGATCAAGGGAGGGTCGGGCACACTGAAGCTTTCTTT
NA,TRBV2,TRBJ2-7,NA,CASSEWVEQYF,TGTGCCAGCAGTGAATGGGTAGAGCAGTACTTC
TRBD1,TRBV9,TRBJ2-2,NA,CASSDRQGSTGELFF,TGTGCCAGCAGCGACCGACAGGGAAGCACCGGGGAGCTGTTTTTT
NA,TRBV19,TRBJ1-5,NA,CASSFPGAINQPQHF,TGTGCCAGTAGTTTTCCTGGGGCGATCAATCAGCCCCAGCATTTT
NA,TRBV28,TRBJ2-7,NA,CASSSPGRITYEQYF,TGTGCCAGCAGTTCGCCGGGCCGGATAACCTACGAGCAGTACTTC
TRBD1,TRBV29-1,TRBJ2-2,NA,CSVERQGARTGELFF,TGCAGCGTTGAAAGACAGGGGGCTCGCACCGGGGAGCTGTTTTTT
TRBD1,TRBV2,TRBJ1-2,NA,CASQGDSFTYGYTF,TGTGCCAGCCAGGGGGACAGTTTTACTTATGGCTACACCTTC